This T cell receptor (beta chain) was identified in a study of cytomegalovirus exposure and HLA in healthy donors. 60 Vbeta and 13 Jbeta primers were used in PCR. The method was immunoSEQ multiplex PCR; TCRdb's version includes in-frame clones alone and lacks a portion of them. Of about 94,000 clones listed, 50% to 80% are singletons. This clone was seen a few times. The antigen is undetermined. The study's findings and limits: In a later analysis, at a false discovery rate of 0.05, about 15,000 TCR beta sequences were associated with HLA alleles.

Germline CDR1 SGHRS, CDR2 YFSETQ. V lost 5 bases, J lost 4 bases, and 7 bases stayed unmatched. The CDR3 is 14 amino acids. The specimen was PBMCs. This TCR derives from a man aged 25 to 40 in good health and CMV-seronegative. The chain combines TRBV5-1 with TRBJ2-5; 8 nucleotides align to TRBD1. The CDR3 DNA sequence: TGCGCCAGCAGACCAGGGGGCCCGGGAGAGACCCAGTACTTC. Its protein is CASRPGGPGETQYF.